The 21 T cell receptor beta chains below come from one sample, sequenced in a study of blood T cell repertoires in COVID-19. The assay was immunoSEQ multiplex PCR, and TCRdb's table has in-frame clones only and misses some. The sample includes about 140,000 clones, 80% seen only once; the top ten take 3.5% to 4%. Sequencing was done on a sample of peripheral blood. The receptors shown here come from a man between 70 and 80 years old who had recovered from COVID-19.

This clone has a handful of counts. The sample contains more than one DNA sequence encoding this CDR3. The CDR3 reads CASRDRVSNQPQHF. The CDR3 DNA follows: TGTGCCAGCAGGGACAGGGTGAGCAATCAGCCCCAGCATTTT. The chain carries TRBV2 and TRBJ1-5, with 8 bases aligning to TRBD1. This CDR3 region has 14 residues. V lost 6 bases and J lost 1; bases outside the gene matches: 2. CDR1 is SNHLY, CDR2 FYNNEI, per germline.

This clone was seen only once. The V gene is TRBV3-1 (or the pseudogene TRBV3-2), the J gene TRBJ2-3; D is ambiguous. Per the germline V gene, CDR1 is LGHDT and CDR2 is YNNKEL (reference sequence). V was clipped by 5 bases and J by 3 bases, with 9 bases between them. The CDR3 has 13 amino acids. CDR3 protein: CASSDFGTDTQYF. The CDR3, as DNA: TGTGCCAGCAGCGACTTTGGAACAGATACGCAGTATTTT.

The chain joins TRBV21-1 to TRBJ1-3. TRBV21-1 constitutes a pseudogene. This CDR3 contains 15 residues. The CDR3 spells CASSRGFHSGNTIYF. The CDR3 DNA reads as TGTGCCAGCAGCCGGGGGTTCCACTCTGGAAACACCATATATTTT.

The CDR3 loop reads CASHRGETQYF. DNA for the CDR3: TGTGCCAGCCATCGAGGGGAGACCCAGTACTTC. The rearrangement links TRBV6-5 to TRBJ2-5, with D possibly being TRBD2 (5 bases). Germline CDR1 MNHEY, CDR2 SVGAGI. The CDR3 is 11 residues long. Trimming pared 8 bases from V and 5 bases from J, leaving 9 bases between.

The J gene is TRBJ1-4, the V gene TRBV2; a weak D match, TRBD1 (5 bases). Germline CDR1 is SNHLY and CDR2 is FYNNEI. Deletions cut 7 bases from V and 4 bases from J, with 16 bases between. This CDR3 is built from 15 residues. The CDR3 spells CASTEGGAGNEKLFF. CDR3 bases: TGTGCCAGCACCGAGGGCGGGGCTGGTAATGAAAAACTGTTTTTT.

A few counts support this clone. The J gene is TRBJ2-2, the V gene TRBV11-2; 11 nucleotides line up with TRBD2. The CDR3 runs 17 residues. Looked up from germline, CDR1 is SGHAT and CDR2 is FQNNGV. After removal of 6 bases from V and 5 bases from J, the junction contained 11 bases not matched to a gene. This CDR3 is CASSHLSGRAGTGELFF. CDR3 DNA: TGTGCCAGCAGTCACCTTAGCGGGAGGGCCGGGACCGGGGAGCTGTTTTTT.

The rearrangement links TRBV19 to TRBJ2-2; 9 nucleotides agree with TRBD1. The V gene end was trimmed by 7 bases and the J gene end by 6 bases; junction bases not matched to a gene: 9. Germline V gene lookup returns CDR1 LNHDA and CDR2 SQIVND (reference sequence). This CDR3 region has 15 residues. The CDR3: CASMLGTGFAGELFF. CDR3 sequence (DNA): TGTGCCAGTATGCTCGGGACAGGGTTCGCCGGGGAGCTGTTTTTT.

The V gene is TRBV27, the J gene TRBJ2-1; the D gene is possibly TRBD2 (6 bases). With 4 bases removed from V and 0 bases from J, the gap between germline ends came to 22 bases. Germline-derived CDR1 and CDR2 are MNHEY and SMNVEV (reference sequence). The CDR3 runs 19 residues. CDR3 in amino acids: CASSSFVAAGRSSYNEQFF. Here the CDR3 DNA reads TGTGCCAGCAGTTCATTTGTAGCGGCGGGTAGGAGCTCCTACAATGAGCAGTTCTTC.

In its sample, this clone was seen a few times. CDR3 DNA sequence: TGTGCCAGCAGCTCCCATAGCGGGAGAGGGACCCAGTACTTC. It translates to CASSSHSGRGTQYF. V and J are TRBV7-3 and TRBJ2-5; 9 bases line up with TRBD2. J gave up 7 bases and V 4 bases, and 7 bases lay outside the gene matches. CDR3 size: 14 residues. CDR1 is SGHTA, CDR2 FQGTGA, per germline.

The V and J genes are TRBV7-8 and TRBJ2-3, with TRBD1 matching over 8 bases. There are 18 residues in the CDR3. From germline, CDR1 is SGHVS and CDR2 FQNEAQ. J gave up 3 bases and V 2 bases, and 13 bases lay outside the gene matches. Here the CDR3 reads CASSLLVADRDITDTQYF. In DNA, the CDR3 is TGTGCCAGCAGCTTATTAGTGGCGGACAGGGATATTACAGATACGCAGTATTTT.

The V gene is TRBV7-3, the J gene TRBJ2-1; 8 bases agree with TRBD2. Germline V gene data show CDR1 as SGHTA and CDR2 as FQGTGA. V lost 5 bases and J lost 2; bases outside the gene matches: 5. The CDR3 consists of 15 residues. CDR3 bases: TGTGCCAGCAGCAATGGACTAGCCCCCTACAATGAGCAGTTCTTC. Its protein product is CASSNGLAPYNEQFF. The whole variable domain, remainder taken from reference TRBV7-3 and TRBJ2-1, is GAGVSQTPSNKVTEKGKYVELRCDPISGHTALYWYRQSLGQGPEFLIYFQGTGAADDSGLPNDRFFAVRPEGSVSTLKIQRTERGDSAVYLCASSNGLAPYNEQFFGPGTRLTVL.

The chain is built from TRBV12-3 or TRBV12-4 and TRBJ2-7; a weak D match, TRBD1 (5 bases). This CDR3 has 13 amino acids. V gave up 3 bases and J gave up 5 bases, with 11 bases separating them. The CDR3 is CASSFVSGNEQYF. Written as DNA, the CDR3 is TGTGCCAGCAGTTTTGTATCAGGGAACGAGCAGTACTTC.

This clone was seen only once. This chain links TRBV4-1 with TRBJ2-1, with TRBD2 matching over 8 bases. Trimming at V came to 7 bases and at J to 6 bases, leaving 8 bases not matched to a gene. This CDR3 is built from 14 residues. CDR1 MGHRA and CDR2 YSYEKL come from the germline V gene. CDR3 coding DNA: TGCGCCAGCACCCAGCGGGAGAAAAGCAATGAGCAGTTCTTC. It encodes CASTQREKSNEQFF.

V usage is TRBV12-3 or TRBV12-4 and J usage is TRBJ2-1, with D hard to call. The CDR3 totals 12 residues. V dropped 3 bases and J dropped 4 bases, with 4 bases sitting between them. CDR3 sequence reads: CASSFGYNEQFF. CDR3 sequence (DNA): TGTGCCAGCAGTTTCGGGTACAATGAGCAGTTCTTC.

The chain employs TRBV19 and TRBJ1-1, with 7 bases identical to TRBD1. Losses at the gene ends were 5 bases for V and 3 bases for J; bases not matched to a gene: 3. The CDR3 runs 13 residues. Germline V gene data show CDR1 as LNHDA and CDR2 as SQIVND (reference sequence). The chain's CDR3 is CASSPGGYTEAFF. CDR3 bases: TGTGCCAGTAGTCCAGGGGGGTACACTGAAGCTTTCTTT.

This clone was seen a handful of times. V and J are TRBV6-5 and TRBJ1-1; maybe TRBD1 (5 bases). Trimming stripped 6 bases from V and 1 base from J, with 6 bases between. The CDR3 is 12 residues long. From germline, CDR1 is MNHEY and CDR2 SVGAGI. DNA for the CDR3: TGTGCCAGCAGCAGGGAGAACACTGAAGCTTTCTTT. This translates into CASSRENTEAFF.

The V gene is TRBV5-6, the J gene TRBJ2-7, with 10 bases identical to TRBD2. There are 16 residues in the CDR3. The J segment lost 4 bases and the V segment lost 0 bases, leaving 7 bases of the junction unmatched. Germline assignment: CDR1 SGHDT and CDR2 YYEEEE. The CDR3 sequence: CASSLGLAGVSYEQYF. The CDR3 DNA sequence: TGTGCCAGCAGCTTGGGGCTAGCGGGAGTATCTTACGAGCAGTACTTC.

DNA for the CDR3: TGTGCCAGCCGAAAAGAAGCGGCAACCCAAGAGACCCAGTACTTC. Its translation is CASRKEAATQETQYF. The chain uses TRBV18 and TRBJ2-5; possibly TRBD2 for D (5 bases). CDR3 length: 15 amino acids. Trimming stripped 8 bases from V and 1 base from J, with 17 bases between. Looked up from germline, CDR1 is KGHSH and CDR2 is LQKENI.

J is TRBJ2-5 and V is TRBV7-8; TRBD1 matches at 7 bases. Per the germline V gene, CDR1 is SGHVS and CDR2 is FQNEAQ. The CDR3 loop spans 14 amino acids. V was clipped by 4 bases and J by 1 base; unmatched bases: 3. CDR3 residues: CASSYGTAQETQYF. DNA for the CDR3: TGTGCCAGCAGCTATGGGACAGCCCAAGAGACCCAGTACTTC. Variable domain in full (rest from reference TRBV7-8 and TRBJ2-5): GAGVSQSPRYKVAKRGQDVALRCDPISGHVSLFWYQQALGQGPEFLTYFQNEAQLDKSGLPSDRFFAERPEGSVSTLKIQRTQQEDSAVYLCASSYGTAQETQYFGPGTRLLVL.

The chain joins TRBV27 to TRBJ2-3; D perhaps matches TRBD1 (5 bases). Germline V gives CDR1 MNHEY, CDR2 SMNVEV (reference sequence). CDR3 length: 13 residues. Trimming removed 5 bases at V and 1 base at J, with 7 bases between. DNA of the CDR3: TGTGCCAGCAGTATACAGGGCACAGATACGCAGTATTTT. Translation gives CASSIQGTDTQYF.

The chain combines TRBV5-1 with TRBJ2-7, with D unresolved. The CDR3 is made up of 13 amino acids. The germline V gene encodes CDR1 SGHRS and CDR2 YFSETQ. Trimming cost V 3 bases and J 2 bases, with 9 bases left between them. The CDR3 is CASSSEAPYEQYF. CDR3 DNA sequence: TGCGCCAGCAGCTCCGAGGCCCCCTACGAGCAGTACTTC.